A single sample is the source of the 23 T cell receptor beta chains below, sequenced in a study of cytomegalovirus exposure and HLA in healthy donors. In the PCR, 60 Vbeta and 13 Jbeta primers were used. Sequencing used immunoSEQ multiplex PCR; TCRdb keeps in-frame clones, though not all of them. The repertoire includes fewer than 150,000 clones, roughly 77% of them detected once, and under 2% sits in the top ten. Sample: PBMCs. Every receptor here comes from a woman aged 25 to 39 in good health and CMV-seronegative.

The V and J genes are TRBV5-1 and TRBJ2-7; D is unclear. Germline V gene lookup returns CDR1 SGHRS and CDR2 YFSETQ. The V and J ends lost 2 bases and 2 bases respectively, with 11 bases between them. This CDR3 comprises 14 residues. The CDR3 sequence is CASSLYGVTYEQYF. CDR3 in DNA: TGCGCCAGCAGCTTATACGGTGTAACCTACGAGCAGTACTTC.

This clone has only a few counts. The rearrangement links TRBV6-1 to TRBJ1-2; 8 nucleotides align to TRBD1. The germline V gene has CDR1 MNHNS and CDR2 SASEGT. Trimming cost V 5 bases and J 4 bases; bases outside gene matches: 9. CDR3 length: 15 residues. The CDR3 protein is CASSSPDRAGYGYTF. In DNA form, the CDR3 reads TGTGCCAGCAGTAGCCCGGACAGGGCGGGCTATGGCTACACCTTC.

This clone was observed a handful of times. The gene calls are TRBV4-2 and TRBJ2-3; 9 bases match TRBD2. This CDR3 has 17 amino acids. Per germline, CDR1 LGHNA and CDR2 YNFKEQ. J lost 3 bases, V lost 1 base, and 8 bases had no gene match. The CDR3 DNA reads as TGTGCCAGCAGCCAAGGAACAGGCGGGAGGGTAACAGATACGCAGTATTTT. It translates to CASSQGTGGRVTDTQYF.

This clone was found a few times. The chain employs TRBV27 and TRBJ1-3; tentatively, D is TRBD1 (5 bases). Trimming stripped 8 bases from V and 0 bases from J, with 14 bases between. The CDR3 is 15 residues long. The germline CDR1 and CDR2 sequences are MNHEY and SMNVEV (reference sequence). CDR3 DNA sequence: TGTGCCAGCCGAGGACATTCGAACTCTGGAAACACCATATATTTT. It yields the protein CASRGHSNSGNTIYF.

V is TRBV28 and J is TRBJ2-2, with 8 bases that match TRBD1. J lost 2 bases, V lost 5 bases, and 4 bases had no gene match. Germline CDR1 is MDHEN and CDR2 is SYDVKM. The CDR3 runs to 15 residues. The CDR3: CASSRGQDNTGELFF. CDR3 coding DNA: TGTGCCAGCAGTCGGGGACAGGATAACACCGGGGAGCTGTTTTTT.

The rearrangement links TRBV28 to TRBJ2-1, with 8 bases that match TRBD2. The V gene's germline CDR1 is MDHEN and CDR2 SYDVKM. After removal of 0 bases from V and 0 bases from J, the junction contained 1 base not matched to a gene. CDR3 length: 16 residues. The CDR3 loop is CASSLWSGSSYNEQFF. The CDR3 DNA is TGTGCCAGCAGTTTATGGAGCGGGAGCTCCTACAATGAGCAGTTCTTC.

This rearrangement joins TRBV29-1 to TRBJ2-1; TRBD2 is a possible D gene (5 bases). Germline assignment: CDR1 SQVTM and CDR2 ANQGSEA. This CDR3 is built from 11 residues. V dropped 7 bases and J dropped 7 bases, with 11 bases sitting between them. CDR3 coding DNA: TGCAGCGCCTCGACGGGGAATGAGCAGTTCTTC. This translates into CSASTGNEQFF.

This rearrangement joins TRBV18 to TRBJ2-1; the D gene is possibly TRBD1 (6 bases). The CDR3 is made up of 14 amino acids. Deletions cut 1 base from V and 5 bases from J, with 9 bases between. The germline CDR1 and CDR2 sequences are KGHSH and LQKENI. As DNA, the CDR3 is TGTGCCAGCTCACCACGGACAGCTGACAATGAGCAGTTCTTC. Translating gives CASSPRTADNEQFF.

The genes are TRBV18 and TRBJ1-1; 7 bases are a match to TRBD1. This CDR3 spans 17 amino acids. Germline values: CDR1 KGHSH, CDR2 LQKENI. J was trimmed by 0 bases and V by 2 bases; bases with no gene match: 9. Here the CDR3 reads CASSPDRTGVMNTEAFF. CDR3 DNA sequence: TGTGCCAGCTCACCAGACCGAACAGGGGTTATGAACACTGAAGCTTTCTTT.

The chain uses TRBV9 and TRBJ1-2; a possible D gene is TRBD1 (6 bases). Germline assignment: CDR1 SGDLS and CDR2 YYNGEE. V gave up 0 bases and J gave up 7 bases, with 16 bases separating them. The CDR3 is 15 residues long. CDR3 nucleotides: TGTGCCAGCAGCGTAGAAGGGGGGAGGGCAAGTGGCTACACCTTC. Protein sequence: CASSVEGGRASGYTF.

Written as DNA, the CDR3 is TGTGCCAGCAGTTTATACGGACAGGGAAACTATGGCTACACCTTC. Its translation: CASSLYGQGNYGYTF. The chain combines TRBV27 with TRBJ1-2; 8 bases fit TRBD1. Germline V CDR1 and CDR2: MNHEY, SMNVEV (reference sequence). CDR3 length: 15 residues. V gave up 1 base and J gave up 2 bases; unmatched junction bases: 3.

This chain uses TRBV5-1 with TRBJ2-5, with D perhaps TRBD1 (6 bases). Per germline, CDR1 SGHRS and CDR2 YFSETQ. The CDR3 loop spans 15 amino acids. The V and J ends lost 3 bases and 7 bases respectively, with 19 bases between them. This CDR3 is CASSWEQGFQGTQYF. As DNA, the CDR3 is TGCGCCAGCAGCTGGGAACAGGGTTTTCAGGGGACCCAGTACTTC. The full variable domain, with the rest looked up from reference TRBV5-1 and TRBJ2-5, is KAGVTQTPRYLIKTRGQQVTLSCSPISGHRSVSWYQQTPGQGLQFLFEYFSETQRNKGNFPGRFSGRQFSNSRSEMNVSTLELGDSALYLCASSWEQGFQGTQYFGPGTRLLVL.

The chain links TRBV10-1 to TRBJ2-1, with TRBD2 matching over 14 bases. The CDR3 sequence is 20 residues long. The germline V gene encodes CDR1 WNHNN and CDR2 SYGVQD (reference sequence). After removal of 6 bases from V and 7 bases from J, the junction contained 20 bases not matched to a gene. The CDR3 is CASSGELNPGLAGAGNEQFF. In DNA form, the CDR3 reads TGCGCCAGCAGCGGAGAACTAAATCCGGGACTAGCGGGAGCTGGGAATGAGCAGTTCTTC.

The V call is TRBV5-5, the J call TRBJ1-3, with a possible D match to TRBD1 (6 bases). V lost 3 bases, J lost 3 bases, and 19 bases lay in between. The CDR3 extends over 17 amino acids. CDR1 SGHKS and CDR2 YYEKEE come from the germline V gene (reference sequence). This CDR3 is CASSSSIPGGYGNTIYF. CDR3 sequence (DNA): TGTGCCAGCAGCTCCTCTATCCCTGGGGGCTATGGAAACACCATATATTTT. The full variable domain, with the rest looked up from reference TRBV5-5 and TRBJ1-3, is DAGVTQSPTHLIKTRGQQVTLRCSPISGHKSVSWYQQVLGQGPQFIFQYYEKEERGRGNFPDRFSARQFPNYSSELNVNALLLGDSALYLCASSSSIPGGYGNTIYFGEGSWLTVV.

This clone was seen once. CDR3 DNA: TGTGCCAGCAGCTTTCCGAGCGGGGGGGCTGAGACCCAGTACTTC. Translating gives CASSFPSGGAETQYF. The chain joins TRBV7-6 to TRBJ2-5; the match to TRBD2 covers 10 bases. The CDR3 is 15 residues long. The germline gives CDR1 SGHVS, CDR2 FNYEAQ. Trimming cost V 3 bases and J 5 bases; bases outside gene matches: 6.

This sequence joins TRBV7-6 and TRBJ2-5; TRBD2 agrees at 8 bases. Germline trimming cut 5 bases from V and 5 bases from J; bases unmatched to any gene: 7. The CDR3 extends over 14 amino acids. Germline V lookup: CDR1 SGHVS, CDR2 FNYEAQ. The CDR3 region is CASSLIAGTETQYF. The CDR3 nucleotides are TGTGCCAGCAGCCTAATAGCGGGAACGGAGACCCAGTACTTC.

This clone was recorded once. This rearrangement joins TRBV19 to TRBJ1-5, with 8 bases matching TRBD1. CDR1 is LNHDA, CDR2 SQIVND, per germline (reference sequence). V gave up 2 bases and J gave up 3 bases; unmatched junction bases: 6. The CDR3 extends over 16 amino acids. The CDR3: CASSISGQVNNQPQHF. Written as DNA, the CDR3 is TGTGCCAGTAGTATATCGGGACAGGTGAACAATCAGCCCCAGCATTTT.

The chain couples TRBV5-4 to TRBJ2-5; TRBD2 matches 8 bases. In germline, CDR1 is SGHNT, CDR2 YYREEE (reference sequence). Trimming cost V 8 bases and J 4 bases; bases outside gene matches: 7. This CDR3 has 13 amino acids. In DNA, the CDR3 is TGTGCCAGTAGCGGGACTAGGGGAGAGACCCAGTACTTC. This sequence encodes CASSGTRGETQYF.

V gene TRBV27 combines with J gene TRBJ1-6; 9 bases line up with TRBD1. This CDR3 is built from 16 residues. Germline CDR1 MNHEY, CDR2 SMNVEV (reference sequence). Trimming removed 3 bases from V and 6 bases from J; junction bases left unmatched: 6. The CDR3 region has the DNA TGTGCCAGCAGTTTCACAGGGGGCCCTTTTAATTCACCCCTCCACTTT. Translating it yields CASSFTGGPFNSPLHF.

As DNA, the CDR3 is TGTGCCAGCAGTTCCCCGGGTTTGAGTGAAAAACTGTTTTTT. It yields the protein CASSSPGLSEKLFF. The chain couples TRBV6-5 to TRBJ1-4; no clear D. Germline V gene data show CDR1 as MNHEY and CDR2 as SVGAGI. This CDR3 has 14 amino acids. Trimming left V 4 bases short and J 7 bases short, with 13 bases between.

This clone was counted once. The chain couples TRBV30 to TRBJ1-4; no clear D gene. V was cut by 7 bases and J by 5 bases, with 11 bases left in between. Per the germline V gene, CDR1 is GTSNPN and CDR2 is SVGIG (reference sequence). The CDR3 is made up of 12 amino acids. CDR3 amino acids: CASEGRNEKLFF. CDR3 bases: TGTGCCTCAGAGGGTAGGAATGAAAAACTGTTTTTT.

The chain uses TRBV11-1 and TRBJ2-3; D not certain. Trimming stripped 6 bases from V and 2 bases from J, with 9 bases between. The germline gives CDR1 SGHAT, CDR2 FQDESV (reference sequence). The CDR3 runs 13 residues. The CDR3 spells CASRSRITDTQYF. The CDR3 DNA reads TGTGCCAGCAGATCGAGAATCACAGATACGCAGTATTTT.

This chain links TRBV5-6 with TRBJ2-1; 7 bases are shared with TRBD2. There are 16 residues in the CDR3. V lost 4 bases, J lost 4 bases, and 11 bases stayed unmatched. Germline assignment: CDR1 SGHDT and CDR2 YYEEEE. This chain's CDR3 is CASSPPGLAVYNEQFF. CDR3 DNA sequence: TGTGCCAGCAGCCCACCAGGCCTAGCGGTATACAATGAGCAGTTCTTC.